These 24 T cell receptor beta chains were sequenced from one sample in a study of blood T cell repertoires in COVID-19. Profiled with immunoSEQ multiplex PCR; TCRdb holds only in-frame clones, not every one. This sample has 200,000 to 300,000 clones, with about 86% found just once. The source material was peripheral blood. The receptors stem from a man aged 25-45 years with active or convalescent COVID-19.

This chain links TRBV4-2 with TRBJ2-3; no reliable D call. The CDR3 sequence is 15 residues long. V lost 0 bases to trimming and J lost 2 bases, with 9 bases between them. In germline, CDR1 is LGHNA, CDR2 YNFKEQ. The CDR3 DNA follows: TGTGCCAGCAGCCAAGATGAGGCAGACACAGATACGCAGTATTTT. This gives the protein CASSQDEADTDTQYF.

The chain joins TRBV19 to TRBJ1-2; 10 bases line up with TRBD1. Germline trimming cut 6 bases from V and 3 bases from J; bases unmatched to any gene: 4. This CDR3 has 14 amino acids. Looked up from germline, CDR1 is LNHDA and CDR2 is SQIVND (reference sequence). In DNA, the CDR3 is TGTGCCAGTAGCTTCGGACAGGGGGACTATGGCTACACCTTC. Protein: CASSFGQGDYGYTF.

In its sample, this clone was seen once. V usage is TRBV6-2 or TRBV6-3 and J usage is TRBJ1-2; 8 bases match TRBD1. Per the germline V gene, CDR1 is MNHEY and CDR2 is SVGEGT. The V gene end was trimmed by 4 bases and the J gene end by 1 base; junction bases not matched to a gene: 11. This CDR3 is built from 17 residues. DNA for the CDR3: TGTGCCAGCAGTTTACTCGACGGGGACAGGATTAACTATGGCTACACCTTC. Amino acids: CASSLLDGDRINYGYTF.

The CDR3 nucleotides read TGTGCCAGCAGCTCCCATGGGGGGGGGAGGAACAATGAGCAGTTCTTC. This encodes CASSSHGGGRNNEQFF. The chain combines TRBV11-2 with TRBJ2-1; 7 nucleotides agree with TRBD2. CDR3 size: 16 residues. The germline gives CDR1 SGHAT, CDR2 FQNNGV. J gave up 5 bases and V 4 bases, and 11 bases lay outside the gene matches.

V is TRBV7-9 and J is TRBJ2-1, with D possibly matching TRBD2 (6 bases). The V end was cut by 5 bases, the J end by 6 bases, with 20 bases between. CDR1 is SEHNR and CDR2 is FQNEAQ in the germline V gene (reference sequence). The CDR3 runs to 16 residues. The CDR3 protein is CASSPGVWAGSNEQFF. The CDR3 DNA sequence: TGTGCCAGCAGCCCCGGAGTATGGGCGGGGAGCAATGAGCAGTTCTTC. Full variable domain (remainder filled in from reference TRBV7-9 and TRBJ2-1): DTGVSQNPRHKITKRGQNVTFRCDPISEHNRLYWYRQTLGQGPEFLTYFQNEAQLEKSRLLSDRFSAERPKGSFSTLEIQRTEQGDSAMYLCASSPGVWAGSNEQFFGPGTRLTVL.

This chain links TRBV6-5 with TRBJ1-1, with D unclear. The CDR3 sequence is 12 residues long. Germline V lookup: CDR1 MNHEY, CDR2 SVGAGI. V lost 6 bases to trimming and J lost 4 bases, with 9 bases between them. The CDR3 bases are TGTGCCAGCAGGGAGCCTTCCACTGAAGCTTTCTTT. This sequence encodes CASREPSTEAFF.

This chain links TRBV9 with TRBJ1-6; tentatively, D is TRBD1 (6 bases). This CDR3 region has 16 residues. V was pared by 4 bases and J by 10 bases, with 21 bases between. Germline V gene sequence: CDR1 SGDLS, CDR2 YYNGEE. CDR3 residues: CASSRGGGGGRSPLHF. As DNA, the CDR3 is TGTGCCAGCAGCAGGGGGGGAGGGGGGGGGCGGTCACCCCTCCACTTT.

The chain carries TRBV6-5 and TRBJ2-7, with D possibly TRBD2 on 6 matching bases. V gave up 0 bases and J gave up 3 bases, with 15 bases separating them. CDR3 length equals 16 residues. CDR1 and CDR2 (germline): MNHEY, SVGAGI. CDR3 in amino acids: CASSYSGRDLSYEQYF. The CDR3 DNA reads TGTGCCAGCAGTTACTCTGGCCGGGACTTAAGCTACGAGCAGTACTTC.

The V and J genes are TRBV7-6 and TRBJ1-5; D unclear. The CDR3 contains 15 residues. Looked up from germline, CDR1 is SGHVS and CDR2 is FNYEAQ. V was shortened by 1 base and J by 4 bases, with 11 bases between the two germline ends. The CDR3 DNA follows: TGTGCCAGCAGCTTAGACACGGGGATTAATCAGCCCCAGCATTTT. As protein: CASSLDTGINQPQHF.

This chain links TRBV19 with TRBJ1-2; the D is unclear. This CDR3 contains 13 residues. Germline values: CDR1 LNHDA, CDR2 SQIVND (reference sequence). V shed 4 bases and J shed 6 bases, with 12 bases lying between them. Here the CDR3 reads CASSRAAAHGYTF. CDR3 nucleotides: TGTGCCAGTAGTAGGGCAGCGGCTCATGGCTACACCTTC.

This clone came up once. This chain connects TRBV3-1 (or the pseudogene TRBV3-2) to TRBJ2-7; TRBD2 is a possible D gene (6 bases). V was pared by 0 bases and J by 5 bases, with 11 bases between. The germline V gene encodes CDR1 LGHDT and CDR2 YNNKEL (reference sequence). The CDR3 contains 14 residues. The CDR3 region has the DNA TGTGCCAGCAGCCAAGATGGGGGGAACCACGAGCAGTACTTC. This sequence encodes CASSQDGGNHEQYF.

The gene calls are TRBV4-3 and TRBJ2-3; weak D call: TRBD1 (6 bases). Trimming shortened V by 0 bases and J by 6 bases, and 13 bases separated the two germline ends. The CDR3 has 15 residues. Germline V gene lookup returns CDR1 LGHNA and CDR2 YSLEER. CDR3 in amino acids: CASSQEMGATDTQYF. The CDR3 nucleotides are TGCGCCAGCAGCCAAGAAATGGGGGCGACCGATACGCAGTATTTT.

V usage is TRBV7-6 and J usage is TRBJ1-1; D is unresolved. CDR1 SGHVS and CDR2 FNYEAQ come from the germline V gene. V was cut by 5 bases and J by 0 bases, with 7 bases left in between. The CDR3 totals 13 residues. The CDR3 sequence is CASSVNMNTEAFF. CDR3 coding DNA: TGTGCCAGCAGCGTAAATATGAACACTGAAGCTTTCTTT. The entire variable domain, with the rest obtained from reference TRBV7-6 and TRBJ1-1, is as follows: GAGVSQSPRYKVTKRGQDVALRCDPISGHVSLYWYRQALGQGPEFLTYFNYEAQQDKSGLPNDRFSAERPEGSISTLTIQRTEQRDSAMYRCASSVNMNTEAFFGQGTRLTVV.

The chain is built from TRBV5-4 and TRBJ2-3, with unresolved D. The CDR3 loop spans 14 amino acids. CDR1 SGHNT and CDR2 YYREEE come from the germline V gene (reference sequence). V was shortened by 1 base and J by 0 bases, with 6 bases between the two germline ends. Written as DNA, the CDR3 is TGTGCCAGCAGCTTGAGAGCAAGCACAGATACGCAGTATTTT. This translates into CASSLRASTDTQYF.

The chain recombines TRBV4-2 with TRBJ1-3, with D maybe TRBD1 (5 bases). V was pared by 0 bases and J by 9 bases, with 9 bases between. CDR3 length: 13 amino acids. Germline CDR1 reads LGHNA; CDR2 reads YNFKEQ. CDR3 in amino acids: CASSQEGGGTIYF. The CDR3 DNA reads as TGTGCCAGCAGCCAAGAGGGGGGGGGCACCATATATTTT.

The rearrangement uses TRBV30 and TRBJ1-5; possibly TRBD1 for D (5 bases). The CDR3 is 13 amino acids. Germline V CDR1 and CDR2: GTSNPN, SVGIG (reference sequence). Trimming left V 2 bases short and J 6 bases short, with 11 bases between. The CDR3 nucleotides read TGTGCCTGGAGTAGGCAGGGAGGTCAGCCCCAGCATTTT. It yields the protein CAWSRQGGQPQHF.

The chain combines TRBV5-6 with TRBJ1-4; 7 bases align to TRBD1. Trimming removed 1 base from V and 5 bases from J; junction bases left unmatched: 8. Germline CDR1 SGHDT, CDR2 YYEEEE. The CDR3 has 16 amino acids. The DNA for the CDR3 is TGTGCCAGCAGCTTGCCAATGACAGGGCCGAATGAAAAACTGTTTTTT. Protein product: CASSLPMTGPNEKLFF.

The rearrangement uses TRBV18 and TRBJ2-3, with D tentatively TRBD1 (5 bases). The CDR3 has 14 amino acids. Germline V lookup: CDR1 KGHSH, CDR2 LQKENI. The V and J ends lost 5 bases and 6 bases respectively, with 15 bases between them. The DNA for the CDR3 is TGTGCCAGCTCAAGAACAGGTGCACATGATACGCAGTATTTT. It is translated as CASSRTGAHDTQYF.

The chain links TRBV6-5 to TRBJ1-4; D is uncertain. CDR1 MNHEY and CDR2 SVGAGI come from the germline V gene. CDR3 length equals 12 residues. The V and J ends lost 7 bases and 9 bases respectively, with 12 bases between them. The CDR3 region has the DNA TGTGCCAGCAAGACGGAGTCCCAAAAACTGTTTTTT. This translates into CASKTESQKLFF.

The V gene is TRBV5-6, the J gene TRBJ2-7, with D possibly being TRBD1 (6 bases). Trimming left V 4 bases short and J 6 bases short, with 11 bases between. Germline CDR1 and CDR2: SGHDT and YYEEEE. The CDR3 spans 12 residues. CDR3 region: CASSIQGSEQYF. The CDR3 DNA reads TGTGCCAGCAGCATCCAGGGGAGCGAGCAGTACTTC. The whole variable domain, remainder taken from reference TRBV5-6 and TRBJ2-7, is DAGVTQSPTHLIKTRGQQVTLRCSPKSGHDTVSWYQQALGQGPQFIFQYYEEEERQRGNFPDRFSGHQFPNYSSELNVNALLLGDSALYLCASSIQGSEQYFGPGTRLTVT.

This chain connects TRBV30 to TRBJ1-1; D remains ambiguous. Germline CDR1 GTSNPN, CDR2 SVGIG (reference sequence). The V end lost 3 bases, the J end lost 4 bases, and 6 bases lay between the germline ends. This CDR3 is built from 11 residues. CDR3 loop: CAWSASTEAFF. CDR3 coding DNA: TGTGCCTGGAGCGCCAGCACTGAAGCTTTCTTT.

V and J are TRBV6-5 and TRBJ1-6; no definite D call. The germline V and J ends were trimmed by 6 bases and 2 bases, with 5 bases remaining between them. Looked up from germline, CDR1 is MNHEY and CDR2 is SVGAGI. The CDR3 runs to 13 residues. The CDR3, as DNA: TGTGCCAGCAGACAGACCTATAATTCACCCCTCCACTTT. Protein sequence: CASRQTYNSPLHF.

A single count supports this clone. V and J are TRBV20-1 and TRBJ1-2, with a tentative D call TRBD1 (6 bases). Trimming shortened V by 8 bases and J by 6 bases, and 13 bases separated the two germline ends. The CDR3 is made up of 11 amino acids. Germline-derived CDR1 and CDR2 are DFQATT and SNEGSKA (reference sequence). In DNA, the CDR3 is TGCAGTACCAGGGGCAGTCATGGCTACACCTTC. Encoded protein: CSTRGSHGYTF.

This chain joins TRBV24-1 and TRBJ2-1; 10 bases map to TRBD2. Germline V gene lookup returns CDR1 KGHDR and CDR2 SFDVKD. Losses at the gene ends were 4 bases for V and 8 bases for J; bases not matched to a gene: 19. The CDR3 runs to 19 residues. CDR3 bases: TGTGCCACCAGTGACTCCTCAGGGCTGGGAAGCGGGGGGGGGTATGAGCAGTTCTTC. Translation gives CATSDSSGLGSGGGYEQFF.